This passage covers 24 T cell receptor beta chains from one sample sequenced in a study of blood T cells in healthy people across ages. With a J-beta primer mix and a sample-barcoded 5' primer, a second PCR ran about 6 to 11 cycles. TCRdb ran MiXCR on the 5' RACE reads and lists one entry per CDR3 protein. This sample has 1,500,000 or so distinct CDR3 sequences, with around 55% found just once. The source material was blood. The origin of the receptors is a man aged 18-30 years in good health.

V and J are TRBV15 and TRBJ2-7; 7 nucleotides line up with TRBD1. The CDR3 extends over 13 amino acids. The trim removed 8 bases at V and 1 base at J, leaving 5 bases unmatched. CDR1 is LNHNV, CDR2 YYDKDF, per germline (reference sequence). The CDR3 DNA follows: TGTGCCACCCTCGGACAGGATTCCTACGAGCAGTACTTC. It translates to CATLGQDSYEQYF.

The CDR3 DNA is TGCGCCAGCAGCCCCAGGGGGCCCTACAATCAGCCCCAGCATTTT. Protein product: CASSPRGPYNQPQHF. This chain joins TRBV5-1 and TRBJ1-5; TRBD1 aligns across 8 bases. From germline, CDR1 is SGHRS and CDR2 YFSETQ. The V segment lost 4 bases and the J segment 3 bases; nucleotides outside the gene matches: 6. The CDR3 is 15 amino acids.

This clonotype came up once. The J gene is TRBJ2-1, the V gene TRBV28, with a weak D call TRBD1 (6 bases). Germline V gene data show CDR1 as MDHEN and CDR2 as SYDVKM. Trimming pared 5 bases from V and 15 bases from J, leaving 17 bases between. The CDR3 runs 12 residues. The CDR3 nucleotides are TGTGCCAGCAGTAACAGGGATTTTTGGCGGTTCTTC. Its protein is CASSNRDFWRFF.

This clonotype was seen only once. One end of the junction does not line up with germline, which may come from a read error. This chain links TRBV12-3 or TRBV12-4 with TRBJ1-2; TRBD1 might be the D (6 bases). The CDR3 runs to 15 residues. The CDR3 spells CASSQTRQANYGYIF. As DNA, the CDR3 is TGTGCCAGCAGTCAAACTCGACAGGCCAACTATGGCTACATCTTC.

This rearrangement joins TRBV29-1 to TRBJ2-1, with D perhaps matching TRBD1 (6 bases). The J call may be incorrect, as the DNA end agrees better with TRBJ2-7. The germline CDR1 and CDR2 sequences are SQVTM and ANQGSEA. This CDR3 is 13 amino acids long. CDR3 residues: CSVQTGQSYEQYF. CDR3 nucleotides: TGCAGCGTCCAAACAGGACAGTCTTACGAGCAGTACTTC.

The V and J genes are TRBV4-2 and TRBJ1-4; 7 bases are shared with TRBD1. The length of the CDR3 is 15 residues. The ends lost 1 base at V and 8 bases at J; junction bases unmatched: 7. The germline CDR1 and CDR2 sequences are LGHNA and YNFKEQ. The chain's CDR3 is CASSQGTTGREKLFF. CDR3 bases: TGTGCCAGCAGCCAAGGGACGACAGGGAGAGAAAAACTGTTTTTT.

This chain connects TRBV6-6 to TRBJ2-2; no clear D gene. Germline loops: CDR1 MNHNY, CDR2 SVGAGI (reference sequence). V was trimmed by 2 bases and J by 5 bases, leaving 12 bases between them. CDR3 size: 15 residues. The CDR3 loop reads CASSYLLDRTGELFF. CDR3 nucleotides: TGTGCCAGCAGTTACCTCCTAGATCGGACCGGGGAGCTGTTTTTT.

This chain's CDR3 is CASSQDQVRGGGEQFF. CDR3 nucleotides: TGTGCCAGCAGCCAAGATCAGGTGCGGGGGGGCGGGGAGCAGTTCTTC. The J gene is TRBJ2-1, the V gene TRBV3-1, with 9 bases lining up with TRBD2. J was trimmed by 10 bases and V by 0 bases; bases with no gene match: 10. The germline V gene has CDR1 LGHDT and CDR2 YNNKEL (reference sequence). The CDR3 contains 16 residues.

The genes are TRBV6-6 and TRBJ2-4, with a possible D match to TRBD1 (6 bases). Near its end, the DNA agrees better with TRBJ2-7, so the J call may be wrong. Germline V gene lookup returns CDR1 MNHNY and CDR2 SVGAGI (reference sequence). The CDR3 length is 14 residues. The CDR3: CASSSRLTGHEQYF. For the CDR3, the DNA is TGTGCCAGCAGTTCCCGGTTGACAGGCCACGAGCAGTACTTC.

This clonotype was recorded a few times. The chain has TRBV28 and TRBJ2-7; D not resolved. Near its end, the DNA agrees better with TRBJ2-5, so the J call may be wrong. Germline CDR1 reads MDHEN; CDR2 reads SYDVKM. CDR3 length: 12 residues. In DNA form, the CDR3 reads TGTGCCAGCAGTCCCCCTTTTCTGACCCAGTACTTC. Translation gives CASSPPFLTQYF.

Here the CDR3 DNA reads TGTGCCAGCAGCTTAGTGGCGGCCCCGAACACTGAAGCTTTCTTT. Protein sequence: CASSLVAAPNTEAFF. The chain is built from TRBV7-9 and TRBJ1-1; D gene unclear. V lost 1 base and J lost 1, with 10 bases in between. Per germline, CDR1 SEHNR and CDR2 FQNEAQ (reference sequence). The CDR3 contains 15 residues.

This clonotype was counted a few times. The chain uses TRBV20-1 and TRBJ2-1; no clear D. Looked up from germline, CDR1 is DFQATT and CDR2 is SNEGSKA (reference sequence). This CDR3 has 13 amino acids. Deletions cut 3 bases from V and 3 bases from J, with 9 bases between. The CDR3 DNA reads TGCAGTGCTAGTACCCTTGGCTACAATGAGCAGTTCTTC. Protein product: CSASTLGYNEQFF.

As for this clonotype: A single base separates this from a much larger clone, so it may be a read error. CDR3 region: CASSEGGNYEQFF. In DNA, the CDR3 is TGTGCCAGCAGTGAGGGCGGAAACTACGAGCAGTTCTTC. The V call is TRBV2, the J call TRBJ2-1; D is unclear. CDR3 size: 13 residues. V lost 3 bases, J lost 10 bases, and 13 bases lay in between. Germline V CDR1 and CDR2: SNHLY, FYNNEI.

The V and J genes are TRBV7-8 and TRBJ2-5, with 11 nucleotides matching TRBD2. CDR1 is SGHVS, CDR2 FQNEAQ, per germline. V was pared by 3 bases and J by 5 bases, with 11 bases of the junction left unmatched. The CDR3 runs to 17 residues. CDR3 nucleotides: TGTGCCAGCAGCTTCGGGCTAGCGGGAGGATCGTCGGAGACCCAGTACTTC. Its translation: CASSFGLAGGSSETQYF. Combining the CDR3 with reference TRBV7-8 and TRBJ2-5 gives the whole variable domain GAGVSQSPRYKVAKRGQDVALRCDPISGHVSLFWYQQALGQGPEFLTYFQNEAQLDKSGLPSDRFFAERPEGSVSTLKIQRTQQEDSAVYLCASSFGLAGGSSETQYFGPGTRLLVL.

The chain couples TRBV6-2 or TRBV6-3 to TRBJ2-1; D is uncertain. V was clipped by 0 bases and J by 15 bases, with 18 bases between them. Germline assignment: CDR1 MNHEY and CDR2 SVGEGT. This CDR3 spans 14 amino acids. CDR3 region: CASSYSAPPQLRFF. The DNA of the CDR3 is TGTGCCAGCAGTTACTCGGCACCACCTCAGTTACGGTTCTTC.

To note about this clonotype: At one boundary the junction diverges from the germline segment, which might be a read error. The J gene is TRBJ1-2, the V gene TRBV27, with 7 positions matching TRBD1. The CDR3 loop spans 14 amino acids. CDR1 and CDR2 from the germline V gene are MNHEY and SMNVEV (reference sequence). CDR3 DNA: TGTGGCAGCAGTCGGACAGGACGAGTATATGGCTACACCTTC. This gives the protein CGSSRTGRVYGYTF.

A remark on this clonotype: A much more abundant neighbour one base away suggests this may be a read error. CDR3 sequence reads: CASSELVLDLPGYTF. Written as DNA, the CDR3 is TGTGCCAGCAGTGAACTGGTTTTGGACCTCCCAGGCTACACCTTC. This chain links TRBV6-1 with TRBJ1-2; D is unresolved. There are 15 residues in the CDR3. The V end was cut by 2 bases, the J end by 8 bases, with 18 bases between. Germline CDR1 and CDR2: MNHNS and SASEGT.

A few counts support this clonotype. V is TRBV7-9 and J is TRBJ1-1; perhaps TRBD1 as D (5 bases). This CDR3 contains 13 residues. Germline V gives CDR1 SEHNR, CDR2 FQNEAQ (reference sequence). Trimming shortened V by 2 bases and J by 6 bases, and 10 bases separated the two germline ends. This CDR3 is CASSLSETAEAFF. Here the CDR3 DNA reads TGTGCCAGCAGCTTAAGCGAGACAGCTGAAGCTTTCTTT.

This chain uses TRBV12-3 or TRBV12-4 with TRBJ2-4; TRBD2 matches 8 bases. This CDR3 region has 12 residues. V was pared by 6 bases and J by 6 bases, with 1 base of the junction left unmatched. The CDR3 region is CASRGLGNIQYF. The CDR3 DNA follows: TGTGCCAGCAGGGGACTAGGAAACATTCAGTACTTC.

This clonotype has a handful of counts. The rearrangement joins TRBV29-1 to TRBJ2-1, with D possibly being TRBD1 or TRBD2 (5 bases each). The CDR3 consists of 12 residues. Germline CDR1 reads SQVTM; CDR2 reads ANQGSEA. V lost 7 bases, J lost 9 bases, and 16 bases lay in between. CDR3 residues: CSARGESLEQFF. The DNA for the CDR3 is TGCAGCGCGAGGGGAGAGTCCCTTGAGCAGTTCTTC.

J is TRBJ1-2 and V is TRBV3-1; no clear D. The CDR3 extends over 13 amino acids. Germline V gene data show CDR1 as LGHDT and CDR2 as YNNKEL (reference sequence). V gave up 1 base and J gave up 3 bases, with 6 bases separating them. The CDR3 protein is CASSQGLYYGYTF. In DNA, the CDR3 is TGTGCCAGCAGCCAAGGACTCTACTATGGCTACACCTTC.

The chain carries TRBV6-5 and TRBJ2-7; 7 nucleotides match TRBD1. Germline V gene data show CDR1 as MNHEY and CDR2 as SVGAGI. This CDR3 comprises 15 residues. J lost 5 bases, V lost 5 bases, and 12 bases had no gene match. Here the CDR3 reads CASSHRTGARNEQYF. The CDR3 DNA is TGTGCCAGCAGTCATCGAACAGGGGCAAGGAACGAGCAGTACTTC.

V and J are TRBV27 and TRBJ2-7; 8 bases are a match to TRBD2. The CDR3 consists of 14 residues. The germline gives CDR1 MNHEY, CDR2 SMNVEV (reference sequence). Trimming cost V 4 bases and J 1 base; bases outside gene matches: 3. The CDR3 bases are TGTGCCAGCAGTTGGATAGCGGGATCCTACGAGCAGTACTTC. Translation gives CASSWIAGSYEQYF.

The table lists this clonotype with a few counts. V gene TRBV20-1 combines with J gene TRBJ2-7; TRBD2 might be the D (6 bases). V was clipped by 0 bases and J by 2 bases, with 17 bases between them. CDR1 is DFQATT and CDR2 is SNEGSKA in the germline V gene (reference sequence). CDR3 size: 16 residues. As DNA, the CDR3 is TGCAGTGCTAGAGATTGGACGGAGGGTATCGCCTACGAGCAGTACTTC. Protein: CSARDWTEGIAYEQYF.